This T cell receptor (beta chain) was identified during a study of T cell responses to AZD1222 COVID-19 vaccine. Points from the study as a whole: When two AZD1222 doses had been given, Spike-specific TCR breadth and depth rose. Seropositivity was recorded at baseline in only a handful of AZD1222 recipients.

Clones were read by immunoSEQ multiplex PCR, and TCRdb kept only the in-frame ones, dropping some. Of 90,000 to 140,000 clones listed, approximately 89% are singletons. The CDR3 runs to 12 residues. Trimming removed 6 bases at V and 10 bases at J, with 13 bases between. Turning to this clone: Its specificity is not known.

Second-dose intervals of approximately 4 or approximately 12 weeks were pooled. This TCR came from an adult who received the AZD1222 COVID-19 vaccine. The specimen comprised peripheral blood, sampled 28 days after the second AZD1222 dose. The chain has TRBV12-3 or TRBV12-4 and TRBJ2-1; D gene uncertain. Here the CDR3 DNA reads TGTGCCAGCAGCCAACAAGGTAGGGAGCAGTTCTTC. This translates into CASSQQGREQFF.